The 9 T cell receptor beta chains presented below share a single source sample, sequenced in a study of blood T cell repertoires in COVID-19. Repertoires were generated with immunoSEQ multiplex PCR, while TCRdb's copy carries only in-frame clones and drops some. The table lists more than 200,000 clones, around 84% of them singletons. Sequencing used PBMCs or T cells enriched from blood (not recorded which). These TCRs come from a woman aged 45-59 years who had recovered from COVID-19.

This chain links TRBV7-9 with TRBJ2-3; 11 bases agree with TRBD1. This CDR3 is built from 16 residues. The germline CDR1 and CDR2 sequences are SEHNR and FQNEAQ (reference sequence). The trim removed 2 bases at V and 5 bases at J, leaving 6 bases unmatched. The CDR3 DNA reads TGTGCCAGCAGCTTATACGGGACAGGGGGTGGAGATACGCAGTATTTT. It encodes CASSLYGTGGGDTQYF.

In this sample, this clone turned up once. The V gene is TRBV19, the J gene TRBJ2-7; 7 bases are shared with TRBD2. The CDR3 has 14 amino acids. V trimming: 7 bases; J trimming: 1 base; junction bases outside the gene matches: 7. Germline V gene lookup returns CDR1 LNHDA and CDR2 SQIVND (reference sequence). The DNA for the CDR3 is TGTGCCAGTAACTCGACTAGCCAATCCTACGAGCAGTACTTC. It yields the protein CASNSTSQSYEQYF. Variable domain in full (rest from reference TRBV19 and TRBJ2-7): DGGITQSPKYLFRKEGQNVTLSCEQNLNHDAMYWYRQDPGQGLRLIYYSQIVNDFQKGDIAEGYSVSREKKESFPLTVTSAQKNPTAFYLCASNSTSQSYEQYFGPGTRLTVT.

The chain joins TRBV9 to TRBJ1-1; 8 positions agree with TRBD1. This CDR3 spans 15 amino acids. Germline lookup yields CDR1 SGDLS and CDR2 YYNGEE. Trimming took 3 bases from V and 4 from J; bases not matched to a gene: 8. The CDR3 sequence is CASSAGTGGFTEAFF. CDR3 nucleotides: TGTGCCAGCAGCGCCGGGACAGGTGGGTTCACTGAAGCTTTCTTT. Variable domain in full (rest from reference TRBV9 and TRBJ1-1): DSGVTQTPKHLITATGQRVTLRCSPRSGDLSVYWYQQSLDQGLQFLIQYYNGEERAKGNILERFSAQQFPDLHSELNLSSLELGDSALYFCASSAGTGGFTEAFFGQGTRLTVV.

The chain combines TRBV28 with TRBJ2-7; 8 positions match TRBD1. The CDR3 sequence is 14 residues long. With V trimmed by 3 bases and J by 2 bases, 3 bases remained unmatched. Looked up from germline, CDR1 is MDHEN and CDR2 is SYDVKM. The DNA for the CDR3 is TGTGCCAGCAGTTTCAGGGGGCAAACCTACGAGCAGTACTTC. The encoded protein is CASSFRGQTYEQYF.

This chain links TRBV7-8 with TRBJ2-2; 8 bases agree with TRBD1. Unmatched junction bases numbered 9, after V lost 4 bases and J lost 5 bases. CDR1 SGHVS and CDR2 FQNEAQ come from the germline V gene. The CDR3 is made up of 16 amino acids. CDR3 bases: TGTGCCAGCAGCTCATTCAGGGGGCTGTCGACCGGGGAGCTGTTTTTT. It codes for CASSSFRGLSTGELFF.

The chain links TRBV11-2 to TRBJ2-1; the match to TRBD2 covers 8 bases. The CDR3 extends over 16 amino acids. The V gene end was trimmed by 4 bases and the J gene end by 11 bases; junction bases not matched to a gene: 16. Germline V lookup: CDR1 SGHAT, CDR2 FQNNGV. In nucleotides, the CDR3 is TGTGCCAGCAGCTCACGGGGGACTAGACGCCCGCCCCAGCAGTTCTTC. This encodes CASSSRGTRRPPQQFF.

The genes are TRBV28 and TRBJ2-7; TRBD2 matches at 7 bases. The length of the CDR3 is 14 residues. Germline V gene data show CDR1 as MDHEN and CDR2 as SYDVKM. V shed 6 bases and J 4 bases; nucleotides not matched to a gene: 9. The CDR3 DNA follows: TGTGCCAGCAGCCTCCCGGGCGGGAGATACGAGCAGTACTTC. This gives the protein CASSLPGGRYEQYF.

The chain links TRBV27 to TRBJ2-7, with D possibly being TRBD1 (5 bases). V lost 6 bases and J lost 2, with 14 bases in between. The CDR3 runs 14 residues. Germline CDR1 is MNHEY and CDR2 is SMNVEV (reference sequence). This chain's CDR3 is CASRPTAMTYEQYF. For the CDR3, the DNA is TGTGCCAGCAGACCGACAGCTATGACCTACGAGCAGTACTTC.

The chain recombines TRBV29-1 with TRBJ2-3, with 8 bases that match TRBD1. The CDR3 is made up of 13 amino acids. The V segment lost 6 bases and the J segment 4 bases; nucleotides outside the gene matches: 6. Germline values: CDR1 SQVTM, CDR2 ANQGSEA. This CDR3 reads CSVTGVSADTQYF. As DNA, the CDR3 is TGCAGCGTGACAGGGGTCTCAGCAGATACGCAGTATTTT.